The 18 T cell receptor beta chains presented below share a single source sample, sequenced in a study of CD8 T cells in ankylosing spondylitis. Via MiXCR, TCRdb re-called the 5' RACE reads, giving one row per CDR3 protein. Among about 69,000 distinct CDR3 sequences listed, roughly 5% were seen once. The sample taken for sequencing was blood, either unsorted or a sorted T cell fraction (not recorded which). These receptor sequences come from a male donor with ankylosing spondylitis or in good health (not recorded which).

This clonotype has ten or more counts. CDR3 DNA sequence: TGTGCCAGCAGCCTCGGGACAGGGAAGGGGACTGAAGCTTTCTTT. Translating it yields CASSLGTGKGTEAFF. The chain combines TRBV14 with TRBJ1-1; TRBD1 aligns across 9 bases. This CDR3 has 15 amino acids. V was clipped by 4 bases and J by 5 bases; unmatched bases: 8. The germline V gene encodes CDR1 SGHDN and CDR2 FVKESK.

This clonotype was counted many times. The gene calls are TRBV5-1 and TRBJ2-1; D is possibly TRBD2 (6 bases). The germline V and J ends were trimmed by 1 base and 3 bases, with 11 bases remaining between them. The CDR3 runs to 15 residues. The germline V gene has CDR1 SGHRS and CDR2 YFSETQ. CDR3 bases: TGCGCCAGCAGCTTGCTAGGGGAGGACTACAATGAGCAGTTCTTC. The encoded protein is CASSLLGEDYNEQFF.

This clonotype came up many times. The CDR3 region is CASSPSGGLAYEQYF. The DNA for the CDR3 is TGCGCCAGCAGTCCTAGCGGGGGTCTGGCCTACGAGCAGTACTTC. This chain links TRBV5-1 with TRBJ2-7; 10 bases are a match to TRBD2. J gave up 2 bases and V 5 bases, and 7 bases lay outside the gene matches. CDR1 SGHRS and CDR2 YFSETQ come from the germline V gene. This CDR3 region has 15 residues.

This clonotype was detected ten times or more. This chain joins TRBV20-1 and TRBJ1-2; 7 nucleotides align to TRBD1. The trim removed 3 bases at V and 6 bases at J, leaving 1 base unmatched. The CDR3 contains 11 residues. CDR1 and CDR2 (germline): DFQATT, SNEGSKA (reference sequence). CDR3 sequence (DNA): TGCAGTGCTAGTGACAGGGATGGCTACACCTTC. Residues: CSASDRDGYTF.

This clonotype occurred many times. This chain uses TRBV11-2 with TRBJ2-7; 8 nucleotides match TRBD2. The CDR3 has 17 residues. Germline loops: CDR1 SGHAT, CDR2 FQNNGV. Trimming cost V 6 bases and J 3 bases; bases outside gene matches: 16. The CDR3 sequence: CASRLGFISSGGYEQYF. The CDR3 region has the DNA TGTGCCAGCAGGTTGGGCTTTATCTCAAGCGGGGGCTACGAGCAGTACTTC.

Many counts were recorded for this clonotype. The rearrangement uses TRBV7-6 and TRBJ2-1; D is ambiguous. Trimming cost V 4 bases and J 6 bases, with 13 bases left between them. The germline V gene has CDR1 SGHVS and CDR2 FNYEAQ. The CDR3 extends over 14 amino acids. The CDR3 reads CASSSRRVGNEQFF. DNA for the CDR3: TGTGCCAGCAGCTCGAGAAGGGTGGGCAATGAGCAGTTCTTC.

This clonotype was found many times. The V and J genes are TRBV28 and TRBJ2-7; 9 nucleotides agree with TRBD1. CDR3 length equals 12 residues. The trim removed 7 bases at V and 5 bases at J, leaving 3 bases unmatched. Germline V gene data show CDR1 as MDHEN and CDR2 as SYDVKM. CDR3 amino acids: CASTGQGHEQYF. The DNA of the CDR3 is TGTGCCAGCACGGGACAGGGTCACGAGCAGTACTTC.

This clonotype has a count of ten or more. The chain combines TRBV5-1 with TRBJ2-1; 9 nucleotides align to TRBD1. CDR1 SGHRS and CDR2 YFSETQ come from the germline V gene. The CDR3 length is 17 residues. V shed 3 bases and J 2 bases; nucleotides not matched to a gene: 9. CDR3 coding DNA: TGCGCCAGCAGCTGGCGGACAGGGGCGGAGACCTACAATGAGCAGTTCTTC. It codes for CASSWRTGAETYNEQFF.

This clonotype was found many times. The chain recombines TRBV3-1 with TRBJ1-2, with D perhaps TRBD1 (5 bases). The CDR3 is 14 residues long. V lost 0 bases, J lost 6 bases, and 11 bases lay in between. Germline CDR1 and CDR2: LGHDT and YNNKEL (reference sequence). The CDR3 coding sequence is TGTGCCAGCAGCCAAGATCCCCGGGGGGATGGCTACACCTTC. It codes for CASSQDPRGDGYTF. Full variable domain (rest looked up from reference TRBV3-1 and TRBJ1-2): DTAVSQTPKYLVTQMGNDKSIKCEQNLGHDTMYWYKQDSKKFLKIMFSYNNKELIINETVPNRFSPKSPDKAHLNLHINSLELGDSAVYFCASSQDPRGDGYTFGSGTRLTVV.

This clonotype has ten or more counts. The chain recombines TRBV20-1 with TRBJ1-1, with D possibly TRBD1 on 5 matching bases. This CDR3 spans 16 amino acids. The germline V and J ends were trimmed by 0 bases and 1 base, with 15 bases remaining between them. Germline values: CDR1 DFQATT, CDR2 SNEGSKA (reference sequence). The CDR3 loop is CSARDTKGRANTEAFF. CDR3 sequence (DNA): TGCAGTGCTAGAGATACGAAGGGCAGGGCGAACACTGAAGCTTTCTTT.

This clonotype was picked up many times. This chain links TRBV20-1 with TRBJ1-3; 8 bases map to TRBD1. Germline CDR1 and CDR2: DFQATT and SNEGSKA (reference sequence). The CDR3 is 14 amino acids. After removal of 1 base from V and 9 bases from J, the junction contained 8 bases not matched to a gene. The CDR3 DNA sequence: TGCAGTGCTAGAGCTCAGGGGGCTTTTGGCACCATATATTTT. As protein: CSARAQGAFGTIYF.

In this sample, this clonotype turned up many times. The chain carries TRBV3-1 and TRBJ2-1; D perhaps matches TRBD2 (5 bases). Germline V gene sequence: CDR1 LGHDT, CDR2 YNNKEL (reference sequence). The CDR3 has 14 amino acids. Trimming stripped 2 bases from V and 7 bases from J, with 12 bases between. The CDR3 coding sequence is TGTGCCAGCAGCCAAAGGGAGAGGGAGAATGAGCAGTTCTTC. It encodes CASSQRERENEQFF.

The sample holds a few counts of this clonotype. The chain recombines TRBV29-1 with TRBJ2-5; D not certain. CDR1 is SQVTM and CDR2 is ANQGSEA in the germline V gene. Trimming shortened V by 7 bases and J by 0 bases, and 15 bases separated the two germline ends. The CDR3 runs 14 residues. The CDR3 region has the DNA TGCAGCGCCCACGTGGGTGGGTACCAAGAGACCCAGTACTTC. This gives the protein CSAHVGGYQETQYF.

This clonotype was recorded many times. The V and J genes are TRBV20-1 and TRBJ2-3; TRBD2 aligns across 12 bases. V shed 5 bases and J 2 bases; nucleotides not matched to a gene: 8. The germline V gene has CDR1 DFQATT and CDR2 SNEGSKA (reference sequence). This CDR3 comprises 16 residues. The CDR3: CSARLGLAGTTDTQYF. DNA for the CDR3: TGCAGTGCTCGGTTGGGACTAGCGGGTACCACAGATACGCAGTATTTT.

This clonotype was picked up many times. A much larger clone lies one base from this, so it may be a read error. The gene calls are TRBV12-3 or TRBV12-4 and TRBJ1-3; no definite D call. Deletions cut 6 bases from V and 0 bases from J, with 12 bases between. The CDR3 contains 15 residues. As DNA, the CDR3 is TGTGCCAGCAGCCCCGGAGACGCCTCTGGAAACACCATATATTTT. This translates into CASSPGDASGNTIYF.

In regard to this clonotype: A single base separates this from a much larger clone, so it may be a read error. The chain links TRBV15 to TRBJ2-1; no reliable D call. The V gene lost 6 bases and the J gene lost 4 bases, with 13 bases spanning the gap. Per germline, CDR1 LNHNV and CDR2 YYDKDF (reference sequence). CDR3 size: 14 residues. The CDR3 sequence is CATRGSWAYNEQFF. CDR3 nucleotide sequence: TGTGCCACCAGGGGATCGTGGGCATACAATGAGCAGTTCTTC.

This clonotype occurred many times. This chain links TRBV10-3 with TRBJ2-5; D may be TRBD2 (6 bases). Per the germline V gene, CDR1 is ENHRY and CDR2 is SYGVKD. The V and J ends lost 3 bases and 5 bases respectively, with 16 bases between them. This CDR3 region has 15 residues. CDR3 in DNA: TGTGCCATCAGTGACTCGCCCGGGGGAAGGGAGACCCAGTACTTC. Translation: CAISDSPGGRETQYF.

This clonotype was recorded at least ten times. The CDR3 sequence: CSATDSPNTGELFF. Here the CDR3 DNA reads TGCAGTGCTACTGACAGCCCGAACACCGGGGAGCTGTTTTTT. This sequence joins TRBV20-1 and TRBJ2-2, with D tentatively TRBD1 (5 bases). Germline assignment: CDR1 DFQATT and CDR2 SNEGSKA (reference sequence). Trimming removed 4 bases at V and 0 bases at J, with 9 bases between. The CDR3 covers 14 residues.